This T cell receptor (beta chain) was observed in a study of blood T cell repertoires in COVID-19 (dated by TCRdb to the early 2020s). Some background on the complete study: The collaborator samples originated in the United States, Italy and Spain and spanned the acute and convalescent phases of COVID-19. The material from the prospective study consisted of cDNA or gDNA derived from T cells, B-cell-depleted T cells, or PBMCs. A de-identified subject ID, COVID-19 status, age in years and sex were almost always included in the sample metadata. A freely available public database, intended as a resource for researchers studying the immune response to SARS-CoV-2, is where the repertoires were released. HLA class I and class II types, where available, came from metadata supplied by the sample provider rather than from assay-based typing. The samples were drawn from two sources: the first 160 participants of the ongoing ImmuneRACE study, and 950 to 1,500 subjects contributed by 6 global collaborators. Deeply sampled blood TCRbeta repertoires from subjects exposed to, actively infected with, or recovered from COVID-19 were included in the dataset. Overall results and qualifications from the work: The amount of clinical and demographic metadata varied by source and participant and was provided uncurated.

TCRbeta CDR3 regions were amplified from genomic DNA using the immunoSEQ Assay, a bias-controlled multiplex PCR. Concerning the study's data processing: Within the assay, amplification of reference gene primers was used to estimate how many nucleated cells each sample contained. To quantify the absolute abundance of each unique TCRbeta CDR3 rearrangement, sequence reads were collapsed and filtered. For each sample, productive Simpson clonality was calculated by taking the square root of Simpson's diversity index across productive rearrangements. Entries here come from immuneACCESS through TCRdb and include only in-frame sequences with V and J called. Some clones fail to appear in such tables; in the studies checked, an unresolved V gene covers under half of the shortfall, and the cause of the remainder is unknown. The DNA gave D and trimming, while V, J and clone size come from that table. The sample has over 200,000 clones on record, around nine tenths of them singletons. The ten largest clones add up to about 0.8% of the sample.

On this clone: The antigen it binds to is not known. No clone much larger than this one lies a single base away; base qualities are absent.

One collaborating source in Seattle enrolled patients during active infection and followed them longitudinally through the course of disease. Whole blood was collected in K2EDTA tubes by collaborating institutions according to the institutions' own protocols. For TCRbeta analysis, collaborators shipped samples in one of three forms: frozen whole blood, isolated PBMCs, or DNA extracted from either of those sample types. The sequence was obtained from a man aged 55 to 69 with COVID-19, enrolled during active disease. Sequencing was carried out using peripheral blood.

The DNA is as follows: TGTGCCAGCAGAGGGCTAGCGGGGGGTCAAGAGACCCAGTACTTC. Translated, it gives CASRGLAGGQETQYF. The chain uses TRBV2 and TRBJ2-5; 11 central bases correspond to TRBD2. Sequences SNHLY (CDR1) and FYNNEI (CDR2) are obtained from the germline V gene. The CDR3, cysteine through phenylalanine, is 15 amino acids long. Left in the record is the CDR3 DNA by itself, 45 bases read in frame from the first base. Germline trimming: 6 bases from V, 2 bases from J; junction bases outside gene matches: 5.